Each of the 5 T cell receptor beta chains below was sequenced from the same sample in a study of patients and donors after allogeneic stem cell transplantation (dated by TCRdb to the early 2020s). The method was RT-PCR. This sample was sequenced with a NextSeq 550. The public sequencing data were trimmed at Q25 with fastp and processed into clonotypes with MiXCR by TCRdb, which kept only in-frame beta chains. When rows share a CDR3 protein, they turn into one entry using the most common DNA and genes. For this sample there are 85,000 to 90,000 distinct CDR3 sequences; 40% to 60% appear just once. About 58% of the sample is taken by the ten largest. The specimen was blood, either unsorted or a sorted T cell fraction (not recorded which). The receptors were gathered from a human donor who was either an allogeneic HSCT recipient or a stem cell or donor lymphocyte infusion donor (not recorded which). It is not recorded whose cells these are; they may come from a transplant donor.

This clonotype was detected only once. The chain combines TRBV7-2 with TRBJ1-5, with unresolved D. CDR3 size: 15 residues. V shed 4 bases and J shed 0 bases, with 10 bases lying between them. CDR1 and CDR2 (germline): SGHTA, FQGNSA. The CDR3 is CASSSDKYSNQPQHF. The CDR3 DNA follows: TGTGCCAGCAGCTCAGACAAGTATAGCAATCAGCCCCAGCATTTT.

The genes are TRBV9 and TRBJ2-3, with D unclear. The V and J ends lost 0 bases and 0 bases respectively, with 8 bases between them. The length of the CDR3 is 15 residues. The V gene's germline CDR1 is SGDLS and CDR2 YYNGEE. CDR3 DNA: TGTGCCAGCAGCGTAGGTCCTCTTAGCACAGATACGCAGTATTTT. Translation: CASSVGPLSTDTQYF. The full variable domain, in which reference TRBV9 and TRBJ2-3 provide the parts outside the CDR3, is DSGVTQTPKHLITATGQRVTLRCSPRSGDLSVYWYQQSLDQGLQFLIQYYNGEERAKGNILERFSAQQFPDLHSELNLSSLELGDSALYFCASSVGPLSTDTQYFGPGTRLTVL.

This chain uses TRBV12-3 or TRBV12-4 with TRBJ1-5, with D perhaps matching TRBD1 (6 bases). The V and J ends lost 6 bases and 0 bases respectively, with 18 bases between them. The CDR3 consists of 17 residues. In DNA form, the CDR3 reads TGTGCCAGCAGCCGTGAGGCAGGGGTCTATAGCAATCAGCCCCAGCATTTT. Translating gives CASSREAGVYSNQPQHF.

This CDR3 is CASSLTGLAGFYNEQFF. CDR3 bases: TGTGCCAGCAGCTTAACGGGGCTAGCGGGATTCTACAATGAGCAGTTCTTC. The rearrangement uses TRBV7-3 and TRBJ2-1; TRBD2 matches at 9 bases. This CDR3 has 17 amino acids. CDR1 is SGHTA, CDR2 FQGTGA, per germline. J gave up 3 bases and V 0 bases, and 6 bases lay outside the gene matches.

The rearrangement uses TRBV5-5 and TRBJ1-2; D is perhaps TRBD1 (6 bases). This CDR3 region has 13 residues. V was shortened by 1 base and J by 8 bases, with 12 bases between the two germline ends. In germline, CDR1 is SGHKS, CDR2 YYEKEE (reference sequence). Here the CDR3 reads CASSLRGIIGYTF. In DNA form, the CDR3 reads TGTGCCAGCAGCTTGAGGGGGATTATAGGCTACACCTTC.